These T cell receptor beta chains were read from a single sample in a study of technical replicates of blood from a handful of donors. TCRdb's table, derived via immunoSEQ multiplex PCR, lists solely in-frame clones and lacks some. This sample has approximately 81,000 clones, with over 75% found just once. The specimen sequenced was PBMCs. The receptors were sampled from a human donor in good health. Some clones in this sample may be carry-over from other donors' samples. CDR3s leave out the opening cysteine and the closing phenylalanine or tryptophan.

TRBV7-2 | ASSFDSYPAAKLF
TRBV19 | ASSISGGSSYNEQF
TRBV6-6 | ASTPYPQTGPYGYT
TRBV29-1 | SAGDRVTEAF
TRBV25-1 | ASSRSGTDLYGYT
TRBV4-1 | ASSQENRGHGYT
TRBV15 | ATSRDGGGSAF
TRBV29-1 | SVGQGLNTEAF
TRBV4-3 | ASSQERDTDTQY
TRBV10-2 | ASSELAGVSGRDNEQF
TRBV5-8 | ASSAANYGYT
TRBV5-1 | ASSYAVGGQETQY
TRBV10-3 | AIARDRGTEAF
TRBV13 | ASSFGGGGYNEQF
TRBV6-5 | ASSYSGQMTWDTQY
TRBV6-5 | ASSDRGISYEQY
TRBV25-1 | ASSDPDSYEQY
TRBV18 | ASSPPAGGWNEQF
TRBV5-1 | ASSTQVRGPETQY
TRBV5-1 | ASGSGERGPEAF
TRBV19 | ASSDQGDTEAF
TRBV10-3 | AISVKGREGGYT
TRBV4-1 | ASSQPTRAWNEQF